Each of the 23 T cell receptor beta chains below was sequenced from the same sample in a study of radiotherapy plus CTLA-4 blockade in lung cancer. Generated by immunoSEQ multiplex PCR, the TCRdb table keeps only in-frame clones and is missing some. The sample holds 50,000 to 75,000 clones, about 80% seen once. The specimen comprised peripheral blood, sampled from a patient treated with radiotherapy plus ipilimumab. The receptors derive from a human donor with non-small cell lung cancer who had a complete response to radiotherapy plus ipilimumab.

This chain uses TRBV28 with TRBJ2-7; D is perhaps TRBD2 (6 bases). V lost 2 bases to trimming and J lost 4 bases, with 9 bases between them. The germline V gene has CDR1 MDHEN and CDR2 SYDVKM. The CDR3 spans 13 residues. Here the CDR3 reads CASSLRGWYEQYV. The CDR3 coding sequence is TGTGCCAGCAGTTTACGGGGGTGGTACGAGCAGTACGTC.

The gene calls are TRBV7-6 and TRBJ2-5, with 8 positions matching TRBD2. The V gene's germline CDR1 is SGHVS and CDR2 FNYEAQ. The V and J ends lost 4 bases and 7 bases, in that order; junction bases with no gene match: 11. The CDR3 runs 15 residues. CDR3 residues: CASSSPAGVLGTQYF. The CDR3 region has the DNA TGTGCCAGCAGCTCCCCAGCGGGGGTCCTGGGGACCCAGTACTTC.

The CDR3 region has the DNA TGCAGCGTTGAAGATTTAGCGGGAGGGCCTAATGAGCAGTTCTTC. Its protein product is CSVEDLAGGPNEQFF. The V call is TRBV29-1, the J call TRBJ2-1; 11 nucleotides agree with TRBD2. From germline, CDR1 is SQVTM and CDR2 ANQGSEA. CDR3 length equals 15 residues. Trimming took 0 bases from V and 7 from J; bases not matched to a gene: 5.

The rearrangement uses TRBV6-5 and TRBJ1-5; the D gene is possibly TRBD1 (5 bases). V lost 6 bases and J lost 3, with 12 bases in between. Germline V gene lookup returns CDR1 MNHEY and CDR2 SVGAGI. The CDR3 is made up of 14 amino acids. The CDR3 loop reads CASRGPEINQPQHF. CDR3 nucleotides: TGTGCCAGCAGGGGACCCGAGATCAATCAGCCCCAGCATTTT.

This rearrangement joins TRBV2 to TRBJ2-2; D is ambiguous. Per the germline V gene, CDR1 is SNHLY and CDR2 is FYNNEI. The V gene lost 0 bases and the J gene lost 6 bases, with 8 bases spanning the gap. The CDR3 covers 14 residues. CDR3 bases: TGTGCCAGCAGTGAAGCGCTAAATGCCGGGGAGCTGTTTTTT. Encoded protein: CASSEALNAGELFF.

This sequence joins TRBV11-2 and TRBJ2-1; 7 bases map to TRBD2. Germline lookup yields CDR1 SGHAT and CDR2 FQNNGV. This CDR3 region has 15 residues. Germline trimming cut 4 bases from V and 9 bases from J; bases unmatched to any gene: 12. The CDR3 spells CASSSSAREYSEQFF. The CDR3 DNA reads TGTGCCAGCAGCTCCTCGGCGCGGGAGTATAGTGAGCAGTTCTTC.

The rearrangement uses TRBV6-5 and TRBJ2-7; 7 bases fit TRBD1. There are 13 residues in the CDR3. Looked up from germline, CDR1 is MNHEY and CDR2 is SVGAGI. V was pared by 0 bases and J by 6 bases, with 2 bases of the junction left unmatched. In DNA, the CDR3 is TGTGCCAGCAGTTACTCGACAGGGATCGAGCAGTACTTC. Translation gives CASSYSTGIEQYF.

This sequence joins TRBV29-1 and TRBJ2-3; 9 nucleotides align to TRBD1. Germline V CDR1 and CDR2: SQVTM, ANQGSEA. The CDR3 length is 14 residues. The trim removed 8 bases at V and 1 base at J, leaving 7 bases unmatched. The CDR3 here is CSSAGTGRTDTQYF. DNA of the CDR3: TGCAGCTCTGCTGGGACAGGGCGCACAGATACGCAGTATTTT.

The chain couples TRBV19 to TRBJ1-2; 10 nucleotides align to TRBD1. The V gene end was trimmed by 0 bases and the J gene end by 8 bases; junction bases not matched to a gene: 6. CDR1 LNHDA and CDR2 SQIVND come from the germline V gene (reference sequence). CDR3 size: 15 residues. The CDR3 is CASSIDDRGRNGYTF. Written as DNA, the CDR3 is TGTGCCAGTAGTATAGATGACAGGGGGCGAAACGGCTACACCTTC.

The chain employs TRBV5-6 and TRBJ1-2, with a weak D call TRBD1 (5 bases). Germline V gene sequence: CDR1 SGHDT, CDR2 YYEEEE. The CDR3 extends over 15 amino acids. Trimming took off 3 bases at V and 7 bases at J, with 19 bases between the two ends. CDR3 sequence reads: CASSSTFRRVVGYTF. The CDR3 bases are TGTGCCAGCAGCTCCACATTCCGCAGGGTGGTTGGCTACACCTTC.

The V and J genes are TRBV2 and TRBJ1-6, with unresolved D. Trimming cost V 8 bases and J 1 base, with 12 bases left between them. The CDR3 has 15 amino acids. Germline values: CDR1 SNHLY, CDR2 FYNNEI. The CDR3 DNA sequence: TGTGCCAGCGGAATGCTGGGGTCCTATAATTCACCCCTCCACTTT. It is translated as CASGMLGSYNSPLHF.

This clone occurred once. The chain couples TRBV18 to TRBJ2-2, with D unclear. The CDR3 length is 14 residues. Germline-derived CDR1 and CDR2 are KGHSH and LQKENI. V shed 3 bases and J shed 0 bases, with 5 bases lying between them. This chain's CDR3 is CASSPAANTGELFF. CDR3 DNA: TGTGCCAGCTCACCGGCGGCGAACACCGGGGAGCTGTTTTTT.

The chain joins TRBV18 to TRBJ2-1; 11 bases are shared with TRBD2. The CDR3 sequence is 15 residues long. V shed 0 bases and J 9 bases; nucleotides not matched to a gene: 4. Germline CDR1 reads KGHSH; CDR2 reads LQKENI. This CDR3 is CASSPPSGRGLEQFF. CDR3 bases: TGTGCCAGCTCACCACCTAGCGGGAGGGGGCTTGAGCAGTTCTTC.

The gene calls are TRBV29-1 and TRBJ2-4, with 11 bases fitting TRBD2. The V segment lost 5 bases and the J segment 4 bases; nucleotides outside the gene matches: 4. Per the germline V gene, CDR1 is SQVTM and CDR2 is ANQGSEA. The CDR3 sequence is 14 residues long. The CDR3 DNA reads TGCAGCGTTTTTAGCGGGGGGGTAAAAAACATTCAGTACTTC. This encodes CSVFSGGVKNIQYF.

This clone was observed a few times. The chain recombines TRBV11-2 with TRBJ2-4; tentatively, D is TRBD1 (6 bases). CDR3 size: 16 residues. CDR1 is SGHAT, CDR2 FQNNGV, per germline. Trimming took off 2 bases at V and 0 bases at J, with 11 bases between the two ends. CDR3 DNA: TGTGCCAGCAGCTTATCACAGGGCCTAGCCAAAAACATTCAGTACTTC. It encodes CASSLSQGLAKNIQYF.

The chain links TRBV7-9 to TRBJ2-7; D is uncertain. V was shortened by 3 bases and J by 0 bases, with 9 bases between the two germline ends. Germline lookup yields CDR1 SEHNR and CDR2 FQNEAQ (reference sequence). CDR3 size: 14 residues. CDR3 sequence: CASSFPSSSYEQYF. In DNA, the CDR3 is TGTGCCAGCAGCTTCCCCTCTAGCTCCTACGAGCAGTACTTC.

The chain joins TRBV5-1 to TRBJ2-4; 7 positions agree with TRBD1. Germline V lookup: CDR1 SGHRS, CDR2 YFSETQ. Trimming took 0 bases from V and 8 from J; bases not matched to a gene: 5. The CDR3 totals 14 residues. The CDR3 DNA is TGCGCCAGCAGCTTGGCGCAGGGGGAATACATTCAGTACTTC. Its protein is CASSLAQGEYIQYF.

The chain joins TRBV6-5 to TRBJ1-2, with D possibly matching TRBD1 (5 bases). CDR1 and CDR2 from the germline V gene are MNHEY and SVGAGI. CDR3 length: 13 residues. Trimming removed 2 bases at V and 8 bases at J, with 12 bases between. In DNA form, the CDR3 reads TGTGCCAGCAGTTACCTCGGGGGTGAAGGCTACACCTTC. Protein sequence: CASSYLGGEGYTF.

The genes are TRBV5-4 and TRBJ2-1, with TRBD1 matching over 8 bases. Per germline, CDR1 SGHNT and CDR2 YYREEE (reference sequence). This CDR3 region has 15 residues. The V segment lost 4 bases and the J segment 6 bases; nucleotides outside the gene matches: 9. DNA of the CDR3: TGTGCCAGCAGCCACCCGGACAGGGCGCGCAATGAGCAGTTCTTC. Translated, it gives CASSHPDRARNEQFF.

In its sample, this clone was seen once. This chain joins TRBV19 and TRBJ2-2; tentative D call: TRBD1 (6 bases). The V end lost 11 bases, the J end lost 0 bases, and 13 bases lay between the germline ends. The CDR3 covers 14 residues. CDR1 LNHDA and CDR2 SQIVND come from the germline V gene (reference sequence). As DNA, the CDR3 is TGTGCCGGCTCCAGGACAGCGAACACCGGGGAGCTGTTTTTT. Translation: CAGSRTANTGELFF.

The chain joins TRBV18 to TRBJ1-5, with 7 bases that match TRBD1. This CDR3 contains 14 residues. Germline loops: CDR1 KGHSH, CDR2 LQKENI. The trim removed 2 bases at V and 7 bases at J, leaving 5 bases unmatched. CDR3 in amino acids: CASSPGRGNQPQHF. The CDR3 region has the DNA TGTGCCAGCTCACCAGGCAGGGGGAACCAGCCCCAGCATTTT.

This chain joins TRBV7-9 and TRBJ1-2; possible D gene TRBD1, 6 bases. The CDR3 length is 12 residues. The V gene lost 5 bases and the J gene lost 8 bases, with 12 bases spanning the gap. The germline CDR1 and CDR2 sequences are SEHNR and FQNEAQ (reference sequence). CDR3 loop: CASSQPRGGYTF. CDR3 bases: TGTGCCAGCAGCCAGCCCAGGGGCGGCTACACCTTC.

The CDR3 here is CAISGVGVGSLNEQFF. In DNA, the CDR3 is TGTGCCATCAGTGGGGTGGGGGTCGGGTCCCTCAATGAGCAGTTCTTC. V usage is TRBV10-3 and J usage is TRBJ2-1, with D perhaps being TRBD1 or TRBD2 (5 bases each). Germline CDR1 is ENHRY and CDR2 is SYGVKD. Deletions cut 4 bases from V and 6 bases from J, with 19 bases between. The CDR3 has 16 amino acids.